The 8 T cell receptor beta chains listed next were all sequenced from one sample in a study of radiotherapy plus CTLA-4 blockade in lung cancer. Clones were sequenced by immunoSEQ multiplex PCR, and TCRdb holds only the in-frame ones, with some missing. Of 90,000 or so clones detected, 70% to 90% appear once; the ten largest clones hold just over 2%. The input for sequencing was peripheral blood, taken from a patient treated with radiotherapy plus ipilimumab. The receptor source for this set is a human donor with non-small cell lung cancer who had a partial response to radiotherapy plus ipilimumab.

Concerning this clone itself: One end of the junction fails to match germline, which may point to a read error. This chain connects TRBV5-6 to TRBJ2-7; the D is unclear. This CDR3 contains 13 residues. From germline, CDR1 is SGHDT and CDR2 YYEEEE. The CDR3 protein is CASSPPQIVSVDF. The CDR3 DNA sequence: TGTGCCAGCAGCCCACCCCAGATTGTGAGCGTGGACTTC. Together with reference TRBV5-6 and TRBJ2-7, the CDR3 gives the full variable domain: DAGVTQSPTHLIKTRGQQVTLRCSPKSGHDTVSWYQQALGQGPQFIFQYYEEEERQRGNFPDRFSGHQFPNYSSELNVNALLLGDSALYLCASSPPQIVSVDFGPGTRLTVT.

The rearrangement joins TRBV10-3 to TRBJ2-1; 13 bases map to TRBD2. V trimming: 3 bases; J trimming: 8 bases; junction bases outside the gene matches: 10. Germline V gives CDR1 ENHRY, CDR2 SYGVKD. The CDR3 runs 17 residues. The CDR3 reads CAISESWTSGSADEQFF. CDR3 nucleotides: TGTGCCATCAGTGAATCTTGGACTAGCGGGAGTGCTGATGAGCAGTTCTTC.

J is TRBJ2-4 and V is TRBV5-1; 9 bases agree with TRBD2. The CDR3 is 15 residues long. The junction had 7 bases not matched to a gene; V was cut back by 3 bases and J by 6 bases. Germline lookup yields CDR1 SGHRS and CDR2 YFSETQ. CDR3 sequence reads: CASSSTGTSINIQYF. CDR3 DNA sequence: TGCGCCAGCAGCTCCACCGGGACTAGCATAAACATTCAGTACTTC.

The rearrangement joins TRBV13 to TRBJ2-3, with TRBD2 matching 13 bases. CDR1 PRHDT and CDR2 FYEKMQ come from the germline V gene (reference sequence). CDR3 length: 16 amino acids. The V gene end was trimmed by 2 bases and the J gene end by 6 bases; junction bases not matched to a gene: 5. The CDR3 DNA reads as TGTGCCAGCAGCTTAAAACTAGCGGGAGGGGTGGATACGCAGTATTTT. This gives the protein CASSLKLAGGVDTQYF.

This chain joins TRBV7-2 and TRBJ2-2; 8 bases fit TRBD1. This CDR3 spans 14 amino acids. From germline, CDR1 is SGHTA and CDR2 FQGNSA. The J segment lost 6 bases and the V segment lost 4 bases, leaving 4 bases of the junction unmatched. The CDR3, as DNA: TGTGCCAGCAGCTCGGACAGGGCCTCCGGGGAGCTGTTTTTT. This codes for CASSSDRASGELFF.

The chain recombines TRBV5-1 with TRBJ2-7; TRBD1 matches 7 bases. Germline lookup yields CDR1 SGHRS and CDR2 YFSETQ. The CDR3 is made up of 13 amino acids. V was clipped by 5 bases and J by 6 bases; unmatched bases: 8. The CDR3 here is CASRFGQAAEQYF. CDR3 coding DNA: TGCGCCAGCAGATTCGGACAGGCCGCCGAGCAGTACTTC.

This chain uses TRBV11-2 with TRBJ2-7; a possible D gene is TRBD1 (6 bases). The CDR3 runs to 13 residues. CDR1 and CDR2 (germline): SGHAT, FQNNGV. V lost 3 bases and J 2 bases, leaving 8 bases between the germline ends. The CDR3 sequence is CASSLTGTYEQYF. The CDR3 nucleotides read TGTGCCAGCAGCTTGACAGGAACCTACGAGCAGTACTTC. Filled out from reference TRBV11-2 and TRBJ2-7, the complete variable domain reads EAGVAQSPRYKIIEKRQSVAFWCNPISGHATLYWYQQILGQGPKLLIQFQNNGVVDDSQLPKDRFSAERLKGVDSTLKIQPAKLEDSAVYLCASSLTGTYEQYFGPGTRLTVT.

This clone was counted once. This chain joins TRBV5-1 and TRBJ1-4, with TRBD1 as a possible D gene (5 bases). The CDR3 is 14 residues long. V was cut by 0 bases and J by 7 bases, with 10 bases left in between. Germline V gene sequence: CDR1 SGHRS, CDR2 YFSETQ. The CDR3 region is CASSLGRGGEKLFF. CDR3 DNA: TGCGCCAGCAGCTTGGGGAGGGGCGGTGAAAAACTGTTTTTT.